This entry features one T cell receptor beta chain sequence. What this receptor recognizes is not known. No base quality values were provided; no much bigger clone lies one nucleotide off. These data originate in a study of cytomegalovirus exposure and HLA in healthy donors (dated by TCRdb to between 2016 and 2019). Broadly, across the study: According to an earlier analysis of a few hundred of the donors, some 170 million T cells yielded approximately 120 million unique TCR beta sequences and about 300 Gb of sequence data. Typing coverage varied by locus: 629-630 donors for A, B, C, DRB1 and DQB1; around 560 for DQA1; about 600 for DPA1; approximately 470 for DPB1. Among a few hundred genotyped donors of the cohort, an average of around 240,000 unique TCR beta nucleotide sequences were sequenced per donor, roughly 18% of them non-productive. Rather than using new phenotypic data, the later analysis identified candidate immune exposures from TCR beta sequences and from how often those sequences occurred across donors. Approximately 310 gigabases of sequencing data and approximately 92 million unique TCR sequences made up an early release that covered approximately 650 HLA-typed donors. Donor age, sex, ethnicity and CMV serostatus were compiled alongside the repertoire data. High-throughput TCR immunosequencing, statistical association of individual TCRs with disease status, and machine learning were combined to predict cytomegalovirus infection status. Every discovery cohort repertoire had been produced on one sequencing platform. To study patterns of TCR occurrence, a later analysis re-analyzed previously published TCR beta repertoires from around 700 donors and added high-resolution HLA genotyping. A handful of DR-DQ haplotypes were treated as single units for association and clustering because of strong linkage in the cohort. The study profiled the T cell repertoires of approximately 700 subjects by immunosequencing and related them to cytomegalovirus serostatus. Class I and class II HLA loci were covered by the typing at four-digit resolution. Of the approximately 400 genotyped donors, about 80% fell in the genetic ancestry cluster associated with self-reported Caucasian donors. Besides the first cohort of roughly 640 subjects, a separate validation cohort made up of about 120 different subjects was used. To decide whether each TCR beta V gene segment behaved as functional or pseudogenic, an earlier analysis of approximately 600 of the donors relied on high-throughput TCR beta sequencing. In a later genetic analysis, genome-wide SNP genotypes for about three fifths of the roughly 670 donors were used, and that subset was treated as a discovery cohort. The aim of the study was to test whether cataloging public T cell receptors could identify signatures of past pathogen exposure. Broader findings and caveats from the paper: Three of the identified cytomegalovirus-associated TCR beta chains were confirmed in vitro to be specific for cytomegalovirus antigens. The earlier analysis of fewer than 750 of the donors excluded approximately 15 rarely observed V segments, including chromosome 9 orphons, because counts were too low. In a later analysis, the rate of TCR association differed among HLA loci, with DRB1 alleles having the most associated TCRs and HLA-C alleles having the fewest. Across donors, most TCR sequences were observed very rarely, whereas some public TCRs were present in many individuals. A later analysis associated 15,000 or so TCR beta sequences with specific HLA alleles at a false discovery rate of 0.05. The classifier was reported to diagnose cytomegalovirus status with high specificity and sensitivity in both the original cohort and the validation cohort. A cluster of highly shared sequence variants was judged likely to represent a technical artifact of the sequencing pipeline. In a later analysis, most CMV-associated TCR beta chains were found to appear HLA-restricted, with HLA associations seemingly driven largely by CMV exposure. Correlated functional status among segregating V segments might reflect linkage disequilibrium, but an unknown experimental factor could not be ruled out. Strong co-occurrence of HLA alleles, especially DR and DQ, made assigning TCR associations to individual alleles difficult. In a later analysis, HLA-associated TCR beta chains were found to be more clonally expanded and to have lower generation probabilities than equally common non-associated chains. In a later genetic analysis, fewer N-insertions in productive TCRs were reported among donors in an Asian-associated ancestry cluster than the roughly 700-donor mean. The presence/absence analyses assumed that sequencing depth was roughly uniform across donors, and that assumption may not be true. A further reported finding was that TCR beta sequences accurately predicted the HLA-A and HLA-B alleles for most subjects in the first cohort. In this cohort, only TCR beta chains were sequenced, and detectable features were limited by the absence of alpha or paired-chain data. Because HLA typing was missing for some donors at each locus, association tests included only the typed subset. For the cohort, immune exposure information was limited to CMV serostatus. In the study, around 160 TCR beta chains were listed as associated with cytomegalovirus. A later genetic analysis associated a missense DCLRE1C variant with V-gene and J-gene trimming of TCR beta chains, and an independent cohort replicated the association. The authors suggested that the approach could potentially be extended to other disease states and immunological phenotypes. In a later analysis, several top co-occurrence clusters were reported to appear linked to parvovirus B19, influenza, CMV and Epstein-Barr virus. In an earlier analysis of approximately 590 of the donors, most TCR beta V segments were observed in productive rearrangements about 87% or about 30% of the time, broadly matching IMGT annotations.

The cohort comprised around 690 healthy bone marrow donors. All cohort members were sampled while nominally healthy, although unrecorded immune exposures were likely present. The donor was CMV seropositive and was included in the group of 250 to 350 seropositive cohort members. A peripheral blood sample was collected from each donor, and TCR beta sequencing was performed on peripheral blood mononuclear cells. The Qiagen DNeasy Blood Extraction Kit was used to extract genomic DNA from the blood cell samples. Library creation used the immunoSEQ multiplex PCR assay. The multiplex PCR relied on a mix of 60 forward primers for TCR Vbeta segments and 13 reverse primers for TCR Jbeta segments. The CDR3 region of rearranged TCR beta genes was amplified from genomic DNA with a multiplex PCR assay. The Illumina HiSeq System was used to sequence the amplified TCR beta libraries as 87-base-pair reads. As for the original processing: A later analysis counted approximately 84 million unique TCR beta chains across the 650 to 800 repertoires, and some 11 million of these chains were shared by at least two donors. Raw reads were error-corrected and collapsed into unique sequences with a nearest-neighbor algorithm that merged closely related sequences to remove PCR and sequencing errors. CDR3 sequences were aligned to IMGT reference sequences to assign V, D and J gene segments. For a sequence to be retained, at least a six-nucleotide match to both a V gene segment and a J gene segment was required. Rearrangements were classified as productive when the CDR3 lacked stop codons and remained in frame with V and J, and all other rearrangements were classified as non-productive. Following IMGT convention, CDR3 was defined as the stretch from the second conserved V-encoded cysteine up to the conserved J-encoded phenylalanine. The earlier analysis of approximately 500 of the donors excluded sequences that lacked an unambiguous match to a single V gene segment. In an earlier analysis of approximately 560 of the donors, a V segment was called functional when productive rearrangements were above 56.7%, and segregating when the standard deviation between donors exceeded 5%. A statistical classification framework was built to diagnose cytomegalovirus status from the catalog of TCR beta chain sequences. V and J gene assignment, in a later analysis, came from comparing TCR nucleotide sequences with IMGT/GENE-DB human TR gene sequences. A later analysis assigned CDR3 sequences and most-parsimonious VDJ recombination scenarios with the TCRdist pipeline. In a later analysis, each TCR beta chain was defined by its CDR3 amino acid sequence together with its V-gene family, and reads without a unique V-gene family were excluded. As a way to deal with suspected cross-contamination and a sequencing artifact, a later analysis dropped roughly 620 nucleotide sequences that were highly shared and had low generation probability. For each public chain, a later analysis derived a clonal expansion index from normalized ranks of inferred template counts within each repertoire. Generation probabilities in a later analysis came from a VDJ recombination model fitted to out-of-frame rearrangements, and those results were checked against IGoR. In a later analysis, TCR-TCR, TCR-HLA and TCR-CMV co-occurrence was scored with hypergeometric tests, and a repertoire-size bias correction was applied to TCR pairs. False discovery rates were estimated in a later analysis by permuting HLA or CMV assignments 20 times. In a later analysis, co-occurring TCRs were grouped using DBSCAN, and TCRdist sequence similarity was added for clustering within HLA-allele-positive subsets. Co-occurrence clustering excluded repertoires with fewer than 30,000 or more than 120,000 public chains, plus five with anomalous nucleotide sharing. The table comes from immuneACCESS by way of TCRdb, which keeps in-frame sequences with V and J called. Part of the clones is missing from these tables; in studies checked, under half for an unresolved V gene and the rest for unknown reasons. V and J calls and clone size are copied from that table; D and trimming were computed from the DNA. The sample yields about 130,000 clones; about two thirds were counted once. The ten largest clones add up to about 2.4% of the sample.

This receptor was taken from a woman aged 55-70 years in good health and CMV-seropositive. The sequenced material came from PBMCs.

For the CDR3, the sequence is CASSVDGPTSYEQYF. Read as DNA, the sequence is TGTGCCAGCAGCGTGGATGGGCCGACCTCCTACGAGCAGTACTTC. Recombination linked TRBV9 to TRBJ2-5, with the D segment identity uncertain. The DNA end favors TRBJ2-7, so the J call may be wrong. Taken from cysteine to phenylalanine, the CDR3 has 15 residues. Only CDR3 DNA remains: 45 bases, in frame from the first base. As encoded in the germline V gene, CDR1 is SGDLS while CDR2 is YYNGEE.